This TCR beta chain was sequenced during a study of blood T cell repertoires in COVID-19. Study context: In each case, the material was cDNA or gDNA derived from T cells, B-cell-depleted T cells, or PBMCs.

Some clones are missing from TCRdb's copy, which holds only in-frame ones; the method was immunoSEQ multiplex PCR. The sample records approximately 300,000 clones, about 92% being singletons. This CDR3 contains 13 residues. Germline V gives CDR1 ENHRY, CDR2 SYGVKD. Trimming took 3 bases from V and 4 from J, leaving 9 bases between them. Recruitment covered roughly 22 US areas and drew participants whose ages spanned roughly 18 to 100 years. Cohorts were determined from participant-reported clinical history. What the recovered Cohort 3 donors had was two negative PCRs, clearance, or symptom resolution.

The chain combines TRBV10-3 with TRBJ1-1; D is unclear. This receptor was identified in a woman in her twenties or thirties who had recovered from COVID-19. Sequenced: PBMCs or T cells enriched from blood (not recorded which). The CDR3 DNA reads TGTGCCATCAGTGACTTAGGGAGCACTGAAGCTTTCTTT. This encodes CAISDLGSTEAFF.